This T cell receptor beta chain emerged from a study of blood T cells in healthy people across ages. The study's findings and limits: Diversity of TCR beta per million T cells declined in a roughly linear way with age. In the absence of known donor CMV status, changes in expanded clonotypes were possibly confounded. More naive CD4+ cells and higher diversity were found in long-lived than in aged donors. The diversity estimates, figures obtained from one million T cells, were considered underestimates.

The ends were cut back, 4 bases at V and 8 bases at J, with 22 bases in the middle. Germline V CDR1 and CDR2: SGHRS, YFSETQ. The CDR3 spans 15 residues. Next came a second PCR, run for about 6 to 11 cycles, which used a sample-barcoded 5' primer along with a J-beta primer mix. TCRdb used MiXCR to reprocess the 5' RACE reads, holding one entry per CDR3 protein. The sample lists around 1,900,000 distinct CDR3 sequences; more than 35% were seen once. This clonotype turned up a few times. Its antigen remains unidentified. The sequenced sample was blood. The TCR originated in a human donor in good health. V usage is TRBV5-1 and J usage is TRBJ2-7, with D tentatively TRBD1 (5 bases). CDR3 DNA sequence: TGCGCCAGCAGCCCGATGGACACGCTCCAGTCCAAGCAGTACTTC. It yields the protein CASSPMDTLQSKQYF.